These 8 T cell receptor beta chains came from one sample sequenced in a study of cytomegalovirus exposure and HLA in healthy donors. The data were produced by immunoSEQ multiplex PCR, yet TCRdb's version contains in-frame clones alone and is incomplete. This table holds about 98,000 clones, roughly 89% found once. Sequences were obtained from PBMCs. These receptors all stem from a woman aged 25 to 39 in good health and CMV-seronegative.

This chain connects TRBV7-6 to TRBJ2-7; 9 bases align to TRBD1. The V and J ends lost 0 bases and 5 bases, in that order; junction bases with no gene match: 8. Germline CDR1 reads SGHVS; CDR2 reads FNYEAQ. The CDR3 contains 16 residues. The CDR3 DNA sequence: TGTGCCAGCAGCTTAGCGGGACAGGGTGATTATAACGAGCAGTACTTC. This sequence encodes CASSLAGQGDYNEQYF. Full variable domain (remainder filled in from reference TRBV7-6 and TRBJ2-7): GAGVSQSPRYKVTKRGQDVALRCDPISGHVSLYWYRQALGQGPEFLTYFNYEAQQDKSGLPNDRFSAERPEGSISTLTIQRTEQRDSAMYRCASSLAGQGDYNEQYFGPGTRLTVT.

V is TRBV27 and J is TRBJ1-5; TRBD1 aligns across 7 bases. Unmatched junction bases numbered 10, after V lost 9 bases and J lost 5 bases. CDR3 length equals 14 residues. Germline-derived CDR1 and CDR2 are MNHEY and SMNVEV (reference sequence). For the CDR3, the DNA is TGTGCCAGGGGGTTAGGAAGGGGGCATCAGCCCCAGCATTTT. It is translated as CARGLGRGHQPQHF.

The chain employs TRBV14 and TRBJ2-3; a weak D match, TRBD1 (6 bases). The length of the CDR3 is 16 residues. Germline-derived CDR1 and CDR2 are SGHDN and FVKESK. The V gene lost 1 base and the J gene lost 3 bases, with 14 bases spanning the gap. The CDR3: CASSQGMRGSTDTQYF. CDR3 sequence (DNA): TGTGCCAGCAGCCAAGGGATGAGGGGGTCTACAGATACGCAGTATTTT.

CDR3 nucleotides: TGTGCCAGCAGTAGGACCGGGAGGAACACTGAAGCTTTCTTT. Its translation is CASSRTGRNTEAFF. The chain employs TRBV27 and TRBJ1-1; D unresolved. This CDR3 is 14 amino acids long. Germline V CDR1 and CDR2: MNHEY, SMNVEV (reference sequence). V lost 5 bases and J 1 base, leaving 11 bases between the germline ends.

This chain joins TRBV5-1 and TRBJ2-7; no firm D call. Germline-derived CDR1 and CDR2 are SGHRS and YFSETQ. The germline V and J ends were trimmed by 4 bases and 4 bases, with 12 bases remaining between them. The CDR3 sequence is 13 residues long. CDR3 in DNA: TGCGCCAGCAGCCTCCCCGACGGGTACGAGCAGTACTTC. Translating gives CASSLPDGYEQYF.

The chain is built from TRBV27 and TRBJ1-5, with D possibly being TRBD1 (5 bases). Germline V gene sequence: CDR1 MNHEY, CDR2 SMNVEV (reference sequence). The CDR3 runs to 15 residues. V lost 5 bases to trimming and J lost 6 bases, with 17 bases between them. CDR3 sequence reads: CASSDQEGPSQPQHF. For the CDR3, the DNA is TGTGCCAGCAGTGACCAGGAGGGACCAAGTCAGCCCCAGCATTTT.

The V and J genes are TRBV28 and TRBJ1-5, with D maybe TRBD1 (6 bases). Between the trimmed V and J ends, which lost 4 bases and 0 bases, there was a span of 10 bases. The CDR3 length is 15 residues. Germline values: CDR1 MDHEN, CDR2 SYDVKM. CDR3 amino acids: CASSSTGNSNQPQHF. CDR3 coding DNA: TGTGCCAGCAGTTCCACAGGGAATAGCAATCAGCCCCAGCATTTT.

The chain couples TRBV29-1 to TRBJ2-2, with 7 nucleotides matching TRBD1. This CDR3 region has 13 residues. V was pared by 7 bases and J by 7 bases, with 9 bases of the junction left unmatched. Per the germline V gene, CDR1 is SQVTM and CDR2 is ANQGSEA. The CDR3 protein is CSAREGAHGELFF. Here the CDR3 DNA reads TGCAGCGCCAGAGAGGGGGCCCACGGGGAGCTGTTTTTT.